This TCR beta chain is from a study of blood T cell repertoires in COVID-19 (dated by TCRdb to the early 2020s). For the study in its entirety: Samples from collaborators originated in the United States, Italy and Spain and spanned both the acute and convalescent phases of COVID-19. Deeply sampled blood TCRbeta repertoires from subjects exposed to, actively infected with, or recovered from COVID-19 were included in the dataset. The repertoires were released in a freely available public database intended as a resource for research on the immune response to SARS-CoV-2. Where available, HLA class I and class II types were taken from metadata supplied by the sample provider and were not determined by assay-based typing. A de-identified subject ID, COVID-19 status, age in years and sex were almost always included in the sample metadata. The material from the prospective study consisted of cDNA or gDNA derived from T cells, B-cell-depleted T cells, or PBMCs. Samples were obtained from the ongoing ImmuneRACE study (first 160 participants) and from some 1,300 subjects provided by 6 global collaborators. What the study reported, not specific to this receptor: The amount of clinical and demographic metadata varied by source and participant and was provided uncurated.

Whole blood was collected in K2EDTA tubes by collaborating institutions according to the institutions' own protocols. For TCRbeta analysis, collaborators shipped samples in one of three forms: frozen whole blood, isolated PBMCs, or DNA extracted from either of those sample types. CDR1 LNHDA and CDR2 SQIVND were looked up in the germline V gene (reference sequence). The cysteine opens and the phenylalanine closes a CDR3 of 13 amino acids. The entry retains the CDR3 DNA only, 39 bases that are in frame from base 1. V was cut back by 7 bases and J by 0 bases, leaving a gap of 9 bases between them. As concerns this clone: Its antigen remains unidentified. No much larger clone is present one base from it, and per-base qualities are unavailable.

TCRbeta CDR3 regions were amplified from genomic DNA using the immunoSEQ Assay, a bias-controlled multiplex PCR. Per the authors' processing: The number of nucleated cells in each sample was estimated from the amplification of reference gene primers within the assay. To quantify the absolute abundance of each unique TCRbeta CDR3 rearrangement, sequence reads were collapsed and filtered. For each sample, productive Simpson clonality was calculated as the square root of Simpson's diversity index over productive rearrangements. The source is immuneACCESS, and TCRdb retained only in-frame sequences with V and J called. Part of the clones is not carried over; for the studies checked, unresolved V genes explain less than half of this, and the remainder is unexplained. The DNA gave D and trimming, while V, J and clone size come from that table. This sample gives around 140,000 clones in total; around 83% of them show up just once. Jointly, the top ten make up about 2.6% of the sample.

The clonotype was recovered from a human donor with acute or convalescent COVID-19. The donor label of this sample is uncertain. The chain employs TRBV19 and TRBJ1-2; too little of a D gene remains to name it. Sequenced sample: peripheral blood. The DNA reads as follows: TGTGCCAGTACCCGGACTTCTAACTATGGCTACACCTTC. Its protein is CASTRTSNYGYTF.